The rows below give T cell receptor beta chains drawn from one sample of a study of shared clonotypes between healthy human individuals. Method: immunoSEQ multiplex PCR; TCRdb's copy keeps in-frame clones and lacks some. This sample carries approximately 340,000 clones, more than 60% of them seen once, and the ten largest clones take less than 11%. The sequenced sample was memory CD4+ T cells sorted from blood. The receptors were sampled from a man aged 25-45 years in good health. CDR3s include the opening cysteine and the closing phenylalanine or tryptophan. A D gene is named only where the DNA matches it firmly. Expanded clones get a size class; other rows say once, few or many, or leave the size out.

>-|TRBV10-3|-|TRBJ2-3
TGTGCCATCAGGGATCTCGCGGATACGCAGTATTTT
CAIRDLADTQYF
>TRBD1|TRBV19|-|TRBJ1-1
TGTGCCAGTAGTATAAGGGGGCTAACTGAAGCTTTCTTT
CASSIRGLTEAFF
>TRBD1|TRBV11-2|-|TRBJ2-1
TGTGCCAGCAGTCGTCAGGGGGTCAATGAGCAGTTCTTC
CASSRQGVNEQFF
>-|TRBV7-2|-|TRBJ2-3
TGTGCCAGCAGCTTATCCCGGTCCACAGATACGCAGTATTTT
CASSLSRSTDTQYF
>TRBD2|TRBV29-1|-|TRBJ2-1
TGCAGCGTTGACCAAGCGGGAACGGGCAATGAGCAGTTCTTC
CSVDQAGTGNEQFF
>TRBD2|TRBV29-1|-|TRBJ2-7
TGCAGCGTTTCCCCTACGACTAGCGGGAGGGATGACTACGAGCAGTACTTC
CSVSPTTSGRDDYEQYF
>-|TRBV4-1|-|TRBJ1-4
TGCGCCAGCAGCCACCCATACGAAAAACTGTTTTTT
CASSHPYEKLFF
>-|TRBV19|-|TRBJ2-3
TGTGCCAGTAGTATTGGCGGGATTGGCACAGATACGCAGTATTTT
CASSIGGIGTDTQYF
>-|TRBV10-3|-|TRBJ1-1
TGTGCCATCAGGGTGACAGGCGGGGACACTGAAGCTTTCTTT
CAIRVTGGDTEAFF
>TRBD1|TRBV7-8|many|TRBJ1-5
TGTGCCAGCAGCTTAGGAGCAGGGGGAGGCTATCAGCCCCAGCATTTT
CASSLGAGGGYQPQHF
>TRBD1|TRBV5-1|-|TRBJ2-5
TGCGCCAGCAGCACGACAGGGGCGGAGACCCAGTACTTC
CASSTTGAETQYF
>-|TRBV5-1|many|TRBJ1-4
TGCGCCAGCAGCGCTAACCTCGGCGGGGGAAAACTGTTTTTT
CASSANLGGGKLFF
>-|TRBV6-5|-|TRBJ1-2
TGTGCCAGCAGTTACGTAGCGGGGGAGAATGGCTACACCTTC
CASSYVAGENGYTF
>TRBD1|TRBV6-6|-|TRBJ2-7
TGTGCCAGTACTCTCGTAGACAGGGGGCAGAAAGAGCAGTACTTC
CASTLVDRGQKEQYF
>-|TRBV5-8|-|TRBJ2-5
TGTGCCAGCAGCTTGGGTCGGCTTGGCGGAACGTCCCAAGAGACCCAGTACTTC
CASSLGRLGGTSQETQYF
>-|TRBV18|-|TRBJ2-6
TGTGCCAGCTCTAAACCTGGGGGTCTCGGGGCCAACGTCCTGACTTTC
CASSKPGGLGANVLTF
>TRBD1|TRBV9|-|TRBJ1-3
TGTGCCAGCAGCACAGGGGGTACTCAACTATCTGGAAACACCATATATTTT
CASSTGGTQLSGNTIYF
>TRBD1|TRBV10-2|few|TRBJ1-6
TGCGCCAGCAGTGGACCGGGACAGGGGTCGGGTAATTCACCCCTCCACTTT
CASSGPGQGSGNSPLHF
>TRBD2|TRBV27|-|TRBJ2-5
TGTGCCAGCAGGGGAAGCGGGAGATGGATGGAGACCCAGTACTTC
CASRGSGRWMETQYF
>TRBD1|TRBV19|-|TRBJ2-5
TGTGCCAGTAGTGAGGGGCTAGCAGGGGGCTCCGAGACCCAGTACTTC
CASSEGLAGGSETQYF
>-|TRBV5-1|-|TRBJ1-2
TGCGCCAGCAGCCCCCCAGAGAGCGGAGGGACGGATGGCTACACCTTC
CASSPPESGGTDGYTF
>-|TRBV21-1|-|TRBJ2-3
TGTGCCAGCAGCAAGAGAAGGGACAGGGGCGGAGATACGCAGTATTTT
CASSKRRDRGGDTQYF
>-|TRBV19|many|TRBJ1-2
TGTGCCAGTAGGCCCGCGATCGGGGGTGGGTATGGCTACACCTTC
CASRPAIGGGYGYTF
>-|TRBV5-1|-|TRBJ2-7
TGCGCCAGCAGCTTGGGACAGCACGAGCAGTACTTC
CASSLGQHEQYF
>-|TRBV19|-|TRBJ2-6
TGTGCCAGTAGTATGGTCCCAACTTCCACTGGGGCCAACGTCCTGACTTTC
CASSMVPTSTGANVLTF
>-|TRBV5-1|-|TRBJ1-5
TGCGCCAGCAGTCGGGACTTCGATCAGCCCCAGCATTTT
CASSRDFDQPQHF
>TRBD2|TRBV25-1|-|TRBJ2-3
TGTGCCAGCGGGAGGGTGGATACGCAGTATTTT
CASGRVDTQYF
>-|TRBV5-1|-|TRBJ1-1
TGCGCCAGCAGCACACGGGACGAGTCGGAAGCTTTCTTT
CASSTRDESEAFF
>-|TRBV18|-|TRBJ1-5
TGTGCCAGCTCACCACCCGAGACAAGACAGCCCCAGCATTTT
CASSPPETRQPQHF
>-|TRBV6-1|-|TRBJ1-2
TGTGCCAGCAGTGCACGGTGGCAAGATGGCTACACCTTC
CASSARWQDGYTF
>-|TRBV29-1|-|TRBJ1-1
TGCAGCGTCGTACTACAGGGTAGGGGTACGGTGAACGCTGAAGCTTTCTTT
CSVVLQGRGTVNAEAFF
>-|TRBV7-9|-|TRBJ2-1
TGTGCCAGCAGCTTAGGCCCTTTATCCGAGCAGTTCTTC
CASSLGPLSEQFF
>TRBD2|TRBV4-2|once|TRBJ2-7
TGTGCCAGCAGCAGACTAGCTAGCGGGAGTATGGGCTACGAGCAGTACTTC
CASSRLASGSMGYEQYF
>-|TRBV4-1|-|TRBJ2-5
TGCGCCAGCAGCCTCTTATCGTACCAAGAGACCCAGTACTTC
CASSLLSYQETQYF
>TRBD1|TRBV4-1|few|TRBJ2-5
TGCGCCAGCAGCCAAGATCCCCAGGGGGCCCTACAAGAGACCCAGTACTTC
CASSQDPQGALQETQYF
>TRBD2|TRBV9|-|TRBJ2-3
TGTGCCAGCAGCGTAAGCGGGAGGGCCCCAGATACGCAGTATTTT
CASSVSGRAPDTQYF
>TRBD1|TRBV23-1|-|TRBJ2-7
TGCGCCAGCAGCCCGCCCCAAGGGGGCAGGAGGCAGTACTTC
CASSPPQGGRRQYF
>TRBD2|TRBV5-8|few|TRBJ2-3
TGTGCCAGCAGCGGAAGCGGGAGGCCTGATACGCAGTATTTT
CASSGSGRPDTQYF
>-|TRBV25-1|-|TRBJ2-6
TGTGCCAGCAGTGAATACCTCCCGACTGGGGCCAACGTCCTGACTTTC
CASSEYLPTGANVLTF
>-|TRBV29-1|-|TRBJ1-1
TGCAGCGTTGTAAGTGGCACGAACACTGAAGCTTTCTTT
CSVVSGTNTEAFF
>-|TRBV30|-|TRBJ2-7
TGTGCCTGGAGTAGAGGATGGGGCTACGAGCAGTACTTC
CAWSRGWGYEQYF
>-|TRBV2|-|TRBJ1-4
TGTGCCAGCAGTGTTGGTCACTATGAAAAACTGTTTTTT
CASSVGHYEKLFF
>-|TRBV5-4|few|TRBJ2-5
TGTGCCAGCAGCTTGGCCAGACTTATAGAGACCCAGTACTTC
CASSLARLIETQYF
>-|TRBV6-5|-|TRBJ1-1
TGTGCCAGCAGGAACGGAGGACCGAACACTGAAGCTTTCTTT
CASRNGGPNTEAFF
>-|TRBV5-6|many|TRBJ1-1
TGTGCCAGCAGCTTGGTTGGCACGAACACTGAAGCTTTCTTT
CASSLVGTNTEAFF
>TRBD2|TRBV5-1|-|TRBJ2-1
TGCGCCAGCAGCCTACTAGCGGGGATAGACTACAATGAGCAGTTCTTC
CASSLLAGIDYNEQFF
>TRBD1|TRBV7-2|-|TRBJ1-4
TGTGCCAGCAGTATCAACAGGGGGAAACTGTTTTTT
CASSINRGKLFF
>-|TRBV7-9|-|TRBJ1-5
TGTGCCAGCAGCTTAGCAGGGTTCGGTCAGCCCCAGCATTTT
CASSLAGFGQPQHF
>-|TRBV5-6|once|TRBJ2-1
TGTGCCAGCAGCTTTCGCTCCCTGGACAACAATGAGCAGTTCTTC
CASSFRSLDNNEQFF
>-|TRBV18|-|TRBJ2-7
TGTGCCAGCTCAACGGACAGCGGCTCCTACGAGCAGTACTTC
CASSTDSGSYEQYF
>-|TRBV5-5|-|TRBJ1-4
TGTGCCAGCAGCCCCCTTATTACAGGGCAAAAACTGTTTTTT
CASSPLITGQKLFF
>-|TRBV6-1|-|TRBJ1-4
TGTGCCAGCAGTGAAGCCGGACACCTAGCGGATGAAAAACTGTTTTTT
CASSEAGHLADEKLFF